This entry lists 20 T cell receptor beta chains sequenced from one sample in a study of a mutant IDH1 vaccine in newly diagnosed glioma. Their target antigens are unknown. Data came from immunoSEQ multiplex PCR; TCRdb stores just in-frame clones and leaves some out. The sample holds around 44,000 clones; 79% are singletons and the top ten take less than 7.5%. Sample time point: week 35, safety follow-up. The study gave 300 ug of mutant IDH1 20-mer peptide per vaccine dose, with topical imiquimod. The input for sequencing was PBMCs, taken from a glioma patient whose treatment included an IDH1 peptide vaccine. The receptors shown here come from a man in his forties or fifties with glioma.

V and J are TRBV5-1 and TRBJ2-6; D is perhaps TRBD1 or TRBD2 (6 bases each). CDR1 is SGHRS and CDR2 is YFSETQ in the germline V gene. The CDR3 has 17 residues. Trimming cost V 8 bases and J 0 bases, with 18 bases left between them. The CDR3 here is CARRGDQLSSGANVLTF. The CDR3 region has the DNA TGCGCCAGAAGGGGGGATCAGTTAAGCTCTGGGGCCAACGTCCTGACTTTC.

The V and J genes are TRBV5-8 and TRBJ2-6; 9 nucleotides match TRBD1. The trim removed 4 bases at V and 9 bases at J, leaving 11 bases unmatched. The germline CDR1 and CDR2 sequences are SGHTS and YDEGEE. This CDR3 region has 16 residues. CDR3 nucleotides: TGTGCCAGCAGCCTCAGGCCGGGGACAGGGCACAACGTCCTGACTTTC. Translated: CASSLRPGTGHNVLTF.

This clone was seen more than once but under ten times. V gene TRBV18 combines with J gene TRBJ1-1; no firm D call. V was pared by 6 bases and J by 3 bases, with 17 bases between. Per germline, CDR1 KGHSH and CDR2 LQKENI. There are 15 residues in the CDR3. In DNA form, the CDR3 reads TGTGCCAGCTCGATAGGGAACAGCCTGGACACTGAAGCTTTCTTT. This translates into CASSIGNSLDTEAFF. The complete variable domain, with remaining parts taken from reference TRBV18 and TRBJ1-1, reads NAGVMQNPRHLVRRRGQEARLRCSPMKGHSHVYWYRQLPEEGLKFMVYLQKENIIDESGMPKERFSAEFPKEGPSILRIQQVVRGDSAAYFCASSIGNSLDTEAFFGQGTRLTVV.

V usage is TRBV30 and J usage is TRBJ1-2, with 7 bases that match TRBD1. After removal of 3 bases from V and 3 bases from J, the junction contained 10 bases not matched to a gene. Germline V gene lookup returns CDR1 GTSNPN and CDR2 SVGIG (reference sequence). CDR3 length equals 15 residues. Here the CDR3 reads CAWSRPTGLYYGYTF. DNA for the CDR3: TGTGCCTGGAGCCGACCGACAGGGCTCTACTATGGCTACACCTTC.

The chain links TRBV29-1 to TRBJ2-7; possible D gene TRBD1, 5 bases. V shed 4 bases and J shed 3 bases, with 10 bases lying between them. Germline values: CDR1 SQVTM, CDR2 ANQGSEA. The CDR3 runs 12 residues. CDR3 sequence: CSVVQGVYEQYF. The CDR3 DNA reads as TGCAGCGTTGTTCAGGGTGTCTACGAGCAGTACTTC.

V gene TRBV27 combines with J gene TRBJ1-6; tentative D call: TRBD1 (6 bases). V lost 0 bases, J lost 9 bases, and 21 bases lay in between. The CDR3 sequence is 18 residues long. The V gene's germline CDR1 is MNHEY and CDR2 SMNVEV (reference sequence). CDR3 region: CASSLSNPAGGATSPLHF. The CDR3 DNA is TGTGCCAGCAGTTTATCCAACCCGGCGGGGGGCGCAACTTCACCCCTCCACTTT.

J is TRBJ1-4 and V is TRBV18, with unresolved D. V lost 6 bases and J lost 7, with 18 bases in between. CDR1 KGHSH and CDR2 LQKENI come from the germline V gene. The CDR3 totals 15 residues. In DNA form, the CDR3 reads TGTGCCAGCTCTCCTCAGCAGGAGAGTGGTGAAAAACTGTTTTTT. Its translation: CASSPQQESGEKLFF.

The chain recombines TRBV7-9 with TRBJ1-5; 10 bases are a match to TRBD1. Germline lookup yields CDR1 SEHNR and CDR2 FQNEAQ (reference sequence). This CDR3 comprises 14 residues. Unmatched junction bases numbered 2, after V lost 5 bases and J lost 4 bases. The DNA of the CDR3 is TGTGCCAGCAGCCGGGGACAGGGGAATCAGCCCCAGCATTTT. It yields the protein CASSRGQGNQPQHF.

This clone has more than one count but fewer than ten. The rearrangement links TRBV18 to TRBJ1-1; no firm D call. Germline lookup yields CDR1 KGHSH and CDR2 LQKENI. The CDR3 contains 15 residues. With 0 bases removed from V and 3 bases from J, the gap between germline ends came to 11 bases. CDR3 sequence: CASSPPSRADTEAFF. DNA for the CDR3: TGTGCCAGCTCACCACCATCTCGGGCAGACACTGAAGCTTTCTTT.

The rearrangement uses TRBV2 and TRBJ2-5; D gene uncertain. The V end lost 3 bases, the J end lost 5 bases, and 13 bases lay between the germline ends. This CDR3 region has 14 residues. CDR1 SNHLY and CDR2 FYNNEI come from the germline V gene. CDR3 bases: TGTGCCAGCAGTGATGAACTCCCTCGGGAGACCCAGTACTTC. Translating gives CASSDELPRETQYF.

The chain joins TRBV5-1 to TRBJ2-2; D might be TRBD1 or TRBD2, each matching 6 bases. V was clipped by 1 base and J by 4 bases, with 11 bases between them. The CDR3 has 15 amino acids. Germline V gene lookup returns CDR1 SGHRS and CDR2 YFSETQ. CDR3 loop: CASSLTGASTGELFF. DNA of the CDR3: TGCGCCAGCAGCTTGACGGGGGCTTCCACCGGGGAGCTGTTTTTT.

This clone has a handful of counts. The rearrangement uses TRBV6-5 and TRBJ1-6; tentative D call: TRBD1 (6 bases). Germline CDR1 and CDR2: MNHEY and SVGAGI. V was cut by 7 bases and J by 0 bases, with 10 bases left in between. The CDR3 spans 15 residues. The CDR3 here is CASTGQSSYNSPLHF. The CDR3 coding sequence is TGTGCCAGCACCGGACAGAGCTCCTATAATTCACCCCTCCACTTT.

The V gene is TRBV27, the J gene TRBJ1-1, with TRBD1 identical over 8 bases. V was pared by 2 bases and J by 3 bases, with 5 bases of the junction left unmatched. The germline gives CDR1 MNHEY, CDR2 SMNVEV (reference sequence). There are 15 residues in the CDR3. Written as DNA, the CDR3 is TGTGCCAGCAGTTTAAACGGACAGGGATACACTGAAGCTTTCTTT. It codes for CASSLNGQGYTEAFF.

The V gene is TRBV5-6, the J gene TRBJ2-2; TRBD1 matches 7 bases. V was pared by 3 bases and J by 1 base, with 0 bases of the junction left unmatched. Germline V gives CDR1 SGHDT, CDR2 YYEEEE. This CDR3 has 14 amino acids. The CDR3 loop reads CASSWTGNTGELFF. CDR3 in DNA: TGTGCCAGCAGCTGGACAGGGAACACCGGGGAGCTGTTTTTT.

This chain uses TRBV6-1 with TRBJ1-1; D gene uncertain. Deletions cut 1 base from V and 3 bases from J, with 6 bases between. This CDR3 spans 13 amino acids. Germline lookup yields CDR1 MNHNS and CDR2 SASEGT. The CDR3 here is CASSEVRHTEAFF. The CDR3 nucleotides read TGTGCCAGCAGTGAAGTTCGACACACTGAAGCTTTCTTT.

The V and J genes are TRBV6-5 and TRBJ2-7; tentative D call: TRBD1 (7 bases). The CDR3 is made up of 15 amino acids. Trimming stripped 2 bases from V and 2 bases from J, with 13 bases between. Germline V gene lookup returns CDR1 MNHEY and CDR2 SVGAGI. The CDR3 DNA follows: TGTGCCAGCAGTTACCAGGGGGGTAAGGCCTACGAGCAGTACTTC. Its translation: CASSYQGGKAYEQYF.

The chain joins TRBV29-1 to TRBJ2-5; no reliable D call. Germline-derived CDR1 and CDR2 are SQVTM and ANQGSEA. The CDR3 is made up of 10 amino acids. V lost 5 bases and J 4 bases, leaving 5 bases between the germline ends. In DNA, the CDR3 is TGCAGCGTTCTTCGAGAGACCCAGTACTTC. Its protein product is CSVLRETQYF.

The chain employs TRBV6-5 and TRBJ2-5; D perhaps matches TRBD1 (5 bases). This CDR3 comprises 14 residues. Germline CDR1 MNHEY, CDR2 SVGAGI. With 1 base removed from V and 2 bases from J, the gap between germline ends came to 8 bases. Written as DNA, the CDR3 is TGTGCCAGCAGTTACTTAGGGGCACAAGAGACCCAGTACTTC. Residues: CASSYLGAQETQYF.

This chain links TRBV29-1 with TRBJ2-1; either TRBD1 or TRBD2 may fit D (5 bases each). Germline CDR1 is SQVTM and CDR2 is ANQGSEA. The CDR3 covers 14 residues. Trimming removed 4 bases from V and 5 bases from J, with 15 bases in between. Here the CDR3 DNA reads TGCAGCGTTGGGGACCCCGGAACGAACAATGAGCAGTTCTTC. This gives the protein CSVGDPGTNNEQFF.

This clone was recorded a few times. V is TRBV5-1 and J is TRBJ2-1; 7 bases line up with TRBD1. With 0 bases clipped from V and 3 bases from J, the junction kept 3 bases outside the gene matches. Per the germline V gene, CDR1 is SGHRS and CDR2 is YFSETQ. The CDR3 contains 15 residues. The CDR3 DNA is TGCGCCAGCAGCTTGGCTCAGGGGGTCTACAATGAGCAGTTCTTC. Translated, it gives CASSLAQGVYNEQFF.